This T cell receptor (beta chain) was sequenced for a study of control samples from healthy donors and cancer patients. Germline loops: CDR1 LNHDA, CDR2 SQIVND (reference sequence). This CDR3 spans 15 amino acids. The V and J ends lost 6 bases and 3 bases, in that order; junction bases with no gene match: 7. Method: immunoSEQ multiplex PCR; TCRdb's copy keeps in-frame clones and lacks some. The table lists more than 140,000 clones, 94% of them singletons. The source is a man between 40 and 49 years old in good health. The specimen was blood. The rearrangement uses TRBV19 and TRBJ1-5, with 8 bases that match TRBD1. The CDR3 is CASRKDRGLNQPQHF. CDR3 nucleotides: TGTGCCAGTAGAAAAGACAGGGGCCTCAATCAGCCCCAGCATTTT.